The 13 T cell receptor beta chains below were found in one sample sequenced in a study of control samples from healthy donors and cancer patients. Produced via immunoSEQ multiplex PCR; TCRdb's table is partial and in-frame only. Of 150,000 or so clones listed, 92% were seen once; the top ten hold roughly 1.9%. Sample: blood. All receptors derive from a woman in her forties or fifties in good health.

This clone was recorded once. The chain recombines TRBV19 with TRBJ1-2; the D gene is possibly TRBD1 (6 bases). V dropped 6 bases and J dropped 6 bases, with 11 bases sitting between them. CDR1 is LNHDA, CDR2 SQIVND, per germline (reference sequence). The CDR3 spans 12 residues. In DNA form, the CDR3 reads TGTGCCAGTAGGTGGGGGGCGAATGGCTACACCTTC. This encodes CASRWGANGYTF.

The V call is TRBV6-4, the J call TRBJ2-3; D is possibly TRBD1 (5 bases). Germline CDR1 and CDR2: MRHNA and SNTAGT. This CDR3 has 15 amino acids. The V end was cut by 3 bases, the J end by 0 bases, with 10 bases between. CDR3 in DNA: TGTGCCAGCAGTGAGGACATATCTAGCACAGATACGCAGTATTTT. It translates to CASSEDISSTDTQYF.

This chain connects TRBV13 to TRBJ1-2; D unclear. V was trimmed by 2 bases and J by 7 bases, leaving 8 bases between them. Germline values: CDR1 PRHDT, CDR2 FYEKMQ (reference sequence). The CDR3 loop spans 12 amino acids. The CDR3 nucleotides are TGTGCCAGCAGCTTAAGTGTGGGTGGCTACACCTTC. Amino acid sequence: CASSLSVGGYTF. The full variable domain, rest sourced from reference TRBV13 and TRBJ1-2, is AAGVIQSPRHLIKEKRETATLKCYPIPRHDTVYWYQQGPGQDPQFLISFYEKMQSDKGSIPDRFSAQQFSDYHSELNMSSLELGDSALYFCASSLSVGGYTFGSGTRLTVV.

V gene TRBV21-1 combines with J gene TRBJ2-5. TRBV21-1 is described as a pseudogene. The CDR3 is 13 amino acids. DNA for the CDR3: TGTGCCAGCAGCAAATTGAGGGGAGAGACCCAGTACTTC. Translation gives CASSKLRGETQYF.

J is TRBJ1-2 and V is TRBV25-1; no clear D gene. V was pared by 5 bases and J by 2 bases, with 12 bases between. Germline loops: CDR1 MGHDK, CDR2 SYGVNS. This CDR3 has 14 amino acids. The CDR3 bases are TGTGCCAGCAGTCGGGGAGAACTAAACTATGGCTACACCTTC. The encoded protein is CASSRGELNYGYTF.

The chain couples TRBV19 to TRBJ2-6; 12 nucleotides align to TRBD2. Per germline, CDR1 LNHDA and CDR2 SQIVND (reference sequence). J was trimmed by 0 bases and V by 6 bases; bases with no gene match: 9. CDR3 size: 19 residues. This CDR3 is CASSSTRLAGVSGANVLTF. The CDR3 region has the DNA TGTGCCAGTAGCTCGACCAGACTAGCGGGGGTCTCTGGGGCCAACGTCCTGACTTTC.

This chain joins TRBV19 and TRBJ1-2; D is unresolved. Trimming cost V 3 bases and J 8 bases, with 10 bases left between them. Germline lookup yields CDR1 LNHDA and CDR2 SQIVND (reference sequence). CDR3 length: 12 amino acids. CDR3 residues: CASSIVFGGYTF. In DNA, the CDR3 is TGTGCCAGTAGTATCGTGTTTGGCGGCTACACCTTC.

In its sample, this clone was seen a few times. This chain connects TRBV5-1 to TRBJ1-5, with 8 bases that match TRBD1. The CDR3 has 15 amino acids. Trimming removed 0 bases from V and 7 bases from J; junction bases left unmatched: 6. Germline lookup yields CDR1 SGHRS and CDR2 YFSETQ. Here the CDR3 DNA reads TGCGCCAGCAGCTTGGACGGACAGGGTGGGCAGCCCCAGCATTTT. Translating it yields CASSLDGQGGQPQHF.

The V call is TRBV7-9, the J call TRBJ1-2; D may be TRBD1 (6 bases). The CDR3 length is 16 residues. V lost 6 bases, J lost 8 bases, and 25 bases lay in between. Germline assignment: CDR1 SEHNR and CDR2 FQNEAQ (reference sequence). The CDR3 DNA is TGTGCCAGCAGTCCAACAACCATCACAGGGCTTTCGGGCTACACCTTC. It yields the protein CASSPTTITGLSGYTF.

The V call is TRBV19, the J call TRBJ1-1, with TRBD1 matching over 8 bases. The CDR3 length is 14 residues. Germline V gene lookup returns CDR1 LNHDA and CDR2 SQIVND (reference sequence). The V and J ends lost 4 bases and 5 bases, in that order; junction bases with no gene match: 6. The CDR3 spells CASSKDRVRTEAFF. The CDR3 DNA reads TGTGCCAGTAGTAAGGACAGGGTAAGGACTGAAGCTTTCTTT. Complete variable domain (other parts from reference TRBV19 and TRBJ1-1): DGGITQSPKYLFRKEGQNVTLSCEQNLNHDAMYWYRQDPGQGLRLIYYSQIVNDFQKGDIAEGYSVSREKKESFPLTVTSAQKNPTAFYLCASSKDRVRTEAFFGQGTRLTVV.

CDR3 bases: TGCGCCAGCAGTAGGGGTGACACCGGGGAGCTGTTTTTT. It translates to CASSRGDTGELFF. The chain has TRBV5-1 and TRBJ2-2; D is possibly TRBD1 (5 bases). The CDR3 is 13 residues long. The germline V gene encodes CDR1 SGHRS and CDR2 YFSETQ. Trimming cost V 5 bases and J 3 bases, with 8 bases left between them. Variable domain in full (rest from reference TRBV5-1 and TRBJ2-2): KAGVTQTPRYLIKTRGQQVTLSCSPISGHRSVSWYQQTPGQGLQFLFEYFSETQRNKGNFPGRFSGRQFSNSRSEMNVSTLELGDSALYLCASSRGDTGELFFGEGSRLTVL.

The genes are TRBV15 and TRBJ2-7, with D perhaps TRBD2 (7 bases). V was shortened by 1 base and J by 2 bases, with 15 bases between the two germline ends. This CDR3 contains 16 residues. Germline V gene sequence: CDR1 LNHNV, CDR2 YYDKDF (reference sequence). This chain's CDR3 is CATSRGGRSGTYEQYF. The CDR3, as DNA: TGTGCCACCAGCAGAGGGGGGCGGAGCGGGACCTACGAGCAGTACTTC.

The chain combines TRBV19 with TRBJ1-1; D not resolved. With 5 bases removed from V and 0 bases from J, the gap between germline ends came to 13 bases. Germline lookup yields CDR1 LNHDA and CDR2 SQIVND (reference sequence). The CDR3 length is 15 residues. CDR3 in amino acids: CASSPSTAMNTEAFF. The CDR3 DNA reads as TGTGCCAGTAGTCCCTCGACGGCTATGAACACTGAAGCTTTCTTT.